This T cell receptor (beta chain) comes out of a study of T cell responses to AZD1222 COVID-19 vaccine (dated by TCRdb to the early 2020s). General notes on the study: TCR sequencing covered 233 trial participants: 200 to 220 given two doses of AZD1222 and some 25 given two doses of MenACWY control vaccine. Trial participants were enrolled into age subgroups of 18-55, 56-69 and 70-plus years, which contained roughly 150, 30 and 60 TCR-sequenced participants, respectively.

Deletion took 0 bases off V and 4 bases off J, with a span of 14 bases between the germline ends. From the cysteine up to the phenylalanine, the CDR3 has a length of 15 residues. This entry keeps only the CDR3 DNA: 45 bases, framed from base 1. The germline V gene gives CDR1 as SGDLS and CDR2 as YYNGEE. In the case of this clone: The specificity of this receptor is unknown. No clone much larger than this one lies a single base away; base qualities are absent.

The CDR3 regions of human TCRbeta chains were analyzed by immunosequencing. The authors processed their data as follows. Repertoire TCRs were checked for matches against a reference library of SARS-CoV-2-specific TCRs that had been generated using the MIRA antigen-specificity platform. Breadth meant the fraction of unique TCRs that were SARS-CoV-2-associated, whereas depth meant the fraction of total T cells that were SARS-CoV-2-associated. Using the MIRA data, each spike-specific TCR was mapped to the spike region that the TCR reacts to and placed in a CD4 or CD8 class. Log10-transformed breadth and depth values were compared by one-way ANOVA with Sidak's multiple comparisons tests. The source is immuneACCESS, and TCRdb retained only in-frame sequences with V and J called. Part of the clones is not carried over; for the studies checked, unresolved V genes explain less than half of this, and the remainder is unexplained. V and J calls and clone size are copied from that table; D and trimming were computed from the DNA. The sample contains fewer than 250,000 clones, approximately 94% of them found a single time. Of the sample, approximately 1% is held by the ten largest clones.

The meaning of the sample's time point label: baseline before first vaccination. According to the study, the label for this sample's treatment or condition signals: meningococcal conjugate vaccine given as trial control. Samples from vaccinated people were obtained from the UK trials COV001 and COV002, which included a single-blind randomized controlled phase 2/3 trial of AZD1222 (ChAdOx1 nCoV-19) in healthy adults. For TCRbeta chain sequencing, PBMC samples were collected from trial participants at day 0 and at day 28 after the second dose. General study outcomes and caveats: In the small 56-69-year group, the increase in depth fell short of significance, most likely because of low power. Reportedly, close to half of the unique spike-specific TCRs recognized epitopes lying outside the regions that are mutated in the B.1.351 and B.1.1.7 variants. After two AZD1222 doses, spike-specific TCR breadth and depth were significantly higher than at day 0 and than in MenACWY recipients. Participants were mostly white British, with more females than males. The authors suggested clonal diversity may have been underestimated. Only 5 to 7 AZD1222 recipients were SARS-CoV-2 seropositive at baseline, limiting conclusions about previously exposed vaccinees. Vaccine-associated CD4 TCRs spanned the whole spike protein, with dominant responses in regions 160-218 and 743-854. Because no day 14 peak-response samples were available, repertoires were characterized only after the peak T cell response.

The sequencing here drew on peripheral blood, taken on day 0 of MenACWY control vaccination. This receptor was taken from an adult in good health. Here the chain combines TRBV9 and TRBJ2-7; the D region possibly corresponds to TRBD2 (7 bases align). Read as DNA, the sequence is TGTGCCAGCAGCGTAGGTGACGGGGGGCTGTACGAGCAGTACTTC. It translates as CASSVGDGGLYEQYF. When the CDR3 is completed using the reference TRBV9 and TRBJ2-7 genes on either side, the full variable domain is DSGVTQTPKHLITATGQRVTLRCSPRSGDLSVYWYQQSLDQGLQFLIQYYNGEERAKGNILERFSAQQFPDLHSELNLSSLELGDSALYFCASSVGDGGLYEQYFGPGTRLTVT.